The 2 T cell receptor beta chains below were found in one sample sequenced in a study of OX40 agonist ivuxolimab in advanced cancers. This table comes from immunoSEQ multiplex PCR, and its TCRdb copy is limited to in-frame clones, with some not included. This sample has 60,000 to 90,000 clones, with 84% found just once. Here the sequenced sample was CD4+ or CD8+ T cells sorted from blood, taken in a trial of the OX40 agonist ivuxolimab. These receptors were obtained from an adult with an advanced solid tumor such as melanoma, head and neck, liver or kidney cancer.

CDR3 sequence: CASSALIAGGVSEQYF. The CDR3 DNA sequence: TGTGCCAGCTCAGCCCTCATTGCGGGAGGGGTCAGCGAGCAGTACTTC. The chain combines TRBV18 with TRBJ2-7; 9 positions match TRBD2. The germline V gene has CDR1 KGHSH and CDR2 LQKENI. The V segment lost 5 bases and the J segment 6 bases; nucleotides outside the gene matches: 14. This CDR3 has 16 residues.

The rearrangement links TRBV18 to TRBJ2-5; the D is unclear. The V and J ends lost 5 bases and 4 bases respectively, with 11 bases between them. The CDR3 runs 13 residues. In germline, CDR1 is KGHSH, CDR2 LQKENI. CDR3 protein: CASSSRLPETQYF. DNA of the CDR3: TGTGCCAGCTCATCTAGGCTACCAGAGACCCAGTACTTC.